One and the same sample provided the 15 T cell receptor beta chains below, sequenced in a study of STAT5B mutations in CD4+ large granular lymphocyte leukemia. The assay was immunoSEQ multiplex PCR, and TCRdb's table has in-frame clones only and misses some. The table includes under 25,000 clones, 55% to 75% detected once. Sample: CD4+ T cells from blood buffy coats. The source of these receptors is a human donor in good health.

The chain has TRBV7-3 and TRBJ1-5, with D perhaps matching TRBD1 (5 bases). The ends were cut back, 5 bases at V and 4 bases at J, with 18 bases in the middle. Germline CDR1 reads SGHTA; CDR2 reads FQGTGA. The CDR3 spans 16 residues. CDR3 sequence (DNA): TGTGCCAGCAGCCCCATGGCTGGGGCTCGGAATCAGCCCCAGCATTTT. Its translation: CASSPMAGARNQPQHF.

This chain's CDR3 is CASSYSQGYGYTF. The CDR3 DNA sequence: TGTGCCAGCTCCTACTCACAGGGCTATGGCTACACCTTC. This chain uses TRBV28 with TRBJ1-2, with D tentatively TRBD1 (6 bases). This CDR3 comprises 13 residues. The ends were cut back, 8 bases at V and 4 bases at J, with 14 bases in the middle. CDR1 and CDR2 from the germline V gene are MDHEN and SYDVKM.

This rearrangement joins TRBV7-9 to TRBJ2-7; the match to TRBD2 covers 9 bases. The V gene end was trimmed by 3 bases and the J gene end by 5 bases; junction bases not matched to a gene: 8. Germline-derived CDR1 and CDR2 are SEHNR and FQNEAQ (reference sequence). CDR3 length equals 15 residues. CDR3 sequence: CASSLRASGVNEQYF. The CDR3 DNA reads TGTGCCAGCAGCTTGAGGGCTAGCGGGGTGAACGAGCAGTACTTC.

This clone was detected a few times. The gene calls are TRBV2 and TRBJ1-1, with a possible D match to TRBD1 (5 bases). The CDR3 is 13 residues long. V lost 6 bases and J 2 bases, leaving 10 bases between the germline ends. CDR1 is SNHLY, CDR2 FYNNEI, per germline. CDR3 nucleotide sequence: TGTGCCAGCAGCGGGGGACCTAACACTGAAGCTTTCTTT. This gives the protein CASSGGPNTEAFF.

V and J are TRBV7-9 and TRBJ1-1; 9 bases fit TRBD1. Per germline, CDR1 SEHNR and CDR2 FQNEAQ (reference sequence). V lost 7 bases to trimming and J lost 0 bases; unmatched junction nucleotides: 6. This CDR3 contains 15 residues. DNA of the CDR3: TGTGCCAGCACCCAAGACAGGGGGGTGAACACTGAAGCTTTCTTT. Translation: CASTQDRGVNTEAFF.

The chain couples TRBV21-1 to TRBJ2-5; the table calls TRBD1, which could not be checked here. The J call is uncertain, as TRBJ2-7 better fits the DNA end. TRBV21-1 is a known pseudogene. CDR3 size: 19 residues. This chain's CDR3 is CASSKGRVSRDREVYEQYF. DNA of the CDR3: TGTGCCAGCAGCAAAGGAAGAGTTTCTAGGGACAGGGAGGTTTACGAGCAGTACTTC.

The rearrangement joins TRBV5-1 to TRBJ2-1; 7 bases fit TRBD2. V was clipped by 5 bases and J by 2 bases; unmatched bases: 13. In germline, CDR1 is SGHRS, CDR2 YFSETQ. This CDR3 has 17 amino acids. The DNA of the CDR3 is TGCGCCAGCAGAGTAGGGTTAGCGGGTTCTACCTACAATGAGCAGTTCTTC. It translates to CASRVGLAGSTYNEQFF.

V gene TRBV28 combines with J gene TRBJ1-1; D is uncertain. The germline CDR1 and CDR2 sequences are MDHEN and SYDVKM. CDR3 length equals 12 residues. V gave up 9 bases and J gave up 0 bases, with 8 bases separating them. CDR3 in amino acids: CASFRLNTEAFF. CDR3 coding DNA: TGTGCCAGTTTCCGTTTGAACACTGAAGCTTTCTTT.

The CDR3 bases are TGTGCCAGCAGCTCGAGACAGGGGGCTCCGACCGGGGAGCTGTTTTTT. It yields the protein CASSSRQGAPTGELFF. V is TRBV5-8 and J is TRBJ2-2; 10 bases are a match to TRBD1. CDR1 and CDR2 from the germline V gene are SGHTS and YDEGEE. Losses at the gene ends were 3 bases for V and 5 bases for J; bases not matched to a gene: 7. This CDR3 contains 16 residues.

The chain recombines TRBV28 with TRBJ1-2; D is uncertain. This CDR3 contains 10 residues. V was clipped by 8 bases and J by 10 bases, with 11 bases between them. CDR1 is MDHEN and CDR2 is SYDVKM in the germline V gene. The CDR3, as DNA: TGTGCCAGCGGCCTCAGTGACTACACCTTC. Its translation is CASGLSDYTF.

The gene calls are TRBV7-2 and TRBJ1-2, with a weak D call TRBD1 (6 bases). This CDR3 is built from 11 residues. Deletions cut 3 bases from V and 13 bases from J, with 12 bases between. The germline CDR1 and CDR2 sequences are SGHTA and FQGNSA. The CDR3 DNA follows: TGTGCCAGCAGCTTGTGGGGGGCGCCCACCTTC. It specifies CASSLWGAPTF.

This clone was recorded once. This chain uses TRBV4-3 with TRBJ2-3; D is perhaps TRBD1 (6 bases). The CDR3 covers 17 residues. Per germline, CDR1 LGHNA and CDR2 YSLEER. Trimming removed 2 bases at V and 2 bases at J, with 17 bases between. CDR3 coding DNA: TGCGCCAGCAGCCAAACGGACAGACAGACAATCACAGATACGCAGTATTTT. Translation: CASSQTDRQTITDTQYF.

The CDR3 DNA reads TGTGCCAGCAGCTCCTCCTCGGCGGGGGGTCATTACAATGAGCAGTTCTTC. Encoded protein: CASSSSSAGGHYNEQFF. The chain combines TRBV7-3 with TRBJ2-1; 8 bases agree with TRBD2. Looked up from germline, CDR1 is SGHTA and CDR2 is FQGTGA. The J segment lost 4 bases and the V segment lost 4 bases, leaving 12 bases of the junction unmatched. The CDR3 covers 17 residues.

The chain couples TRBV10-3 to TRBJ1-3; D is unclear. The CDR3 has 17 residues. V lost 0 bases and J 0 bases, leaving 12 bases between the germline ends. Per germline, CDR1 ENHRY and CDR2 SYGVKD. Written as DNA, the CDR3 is TGTGCCATCAGTGAGTCTCCTACCGGAGGCTCTGGAAACACCATATATTTT. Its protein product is CAISESPTGGSGNTIYF.

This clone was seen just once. The CDR3 is CASSGSGTNLNTDTQYF. CDR3 nucleotide sequence: TGTGCCAGCAGTGGGTCCGGGACAAACCTTAACACAGATACGCAGTATTTT. J is TRBJ2-3 and V is TRBV27; D may be TRBD1 (6 bases). V shed 5 bases and J shed 2 bases, with 20 bases lying between them. This CDR3 spans 17 amino acids. The V gene's germline CDR1 is MNHEY and CDR2 SMNVEV (reference sequence).